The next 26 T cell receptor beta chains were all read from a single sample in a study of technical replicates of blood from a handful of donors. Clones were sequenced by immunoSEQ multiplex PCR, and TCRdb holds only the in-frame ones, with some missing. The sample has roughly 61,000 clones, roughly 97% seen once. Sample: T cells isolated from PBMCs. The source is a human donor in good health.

The CDR3: CASSLVGRSSYEQYF. CDR3 in DNA: TGCGCCAGCAGCTTAGTGGGGAGGAGTTCCTACGAGCAGTACTTC. The chain employs TRBV5-1 and TRBJ2-7, with D perhaps matching TRBD2 (6 bases). The germline gives CDR1 SGHRS, CDR2 YFSETQ. V lost 2 bases, J lost 1 base, and 13 bases lay in between. The CDR3 totals 15 residues.

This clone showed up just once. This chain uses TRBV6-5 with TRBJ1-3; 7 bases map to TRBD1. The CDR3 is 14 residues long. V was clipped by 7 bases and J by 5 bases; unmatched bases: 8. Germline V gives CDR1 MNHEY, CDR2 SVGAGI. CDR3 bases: TGTGCCAGCACCGCGACAGGGAAGCGAAACACCATATATTTT. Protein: CASTATGKRNTIYF.

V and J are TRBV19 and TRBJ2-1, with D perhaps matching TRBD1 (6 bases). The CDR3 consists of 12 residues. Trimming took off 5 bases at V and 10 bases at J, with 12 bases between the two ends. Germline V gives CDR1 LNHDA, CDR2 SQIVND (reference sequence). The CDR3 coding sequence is TGTGCCAGTAGTGCCGGGACACCCGAGCAGTTCTTC. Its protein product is CASSAGTPEQFF.

The DNA of the CDR3 is TGTGCCAGCAGCTTTAGTGGGAACACTGAAGCTTTCTTT. Its translation is CASSFSGNTEAFF. This sequence joins TRBV7-9 and TRBJ1-1; D ambiguous. The CDR3 length is 13 residues. The V end was cut by 3 bases, the J end by 1 base, with 6 bases between. Germline V lookup: CDR1 SEHNR, CDR2 FQNEAQ (reference sequence).

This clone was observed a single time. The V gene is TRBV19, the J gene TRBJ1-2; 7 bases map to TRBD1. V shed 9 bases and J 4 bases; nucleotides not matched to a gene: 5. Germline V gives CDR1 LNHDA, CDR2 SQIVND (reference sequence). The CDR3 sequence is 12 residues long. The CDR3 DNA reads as TGTGCCAGCCAGGGGGACGGCTATGGCTACACCTTC. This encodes CASQGDGYGYTF.

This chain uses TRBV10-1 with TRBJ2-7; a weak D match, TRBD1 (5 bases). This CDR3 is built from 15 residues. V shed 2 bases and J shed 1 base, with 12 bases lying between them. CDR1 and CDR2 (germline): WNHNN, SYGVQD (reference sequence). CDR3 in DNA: TGCGCCAGCAGTGAGGTAGGTGACAGTTCCTACGAGCAGTACTTC. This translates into CASSEVGDSSYEQYF.

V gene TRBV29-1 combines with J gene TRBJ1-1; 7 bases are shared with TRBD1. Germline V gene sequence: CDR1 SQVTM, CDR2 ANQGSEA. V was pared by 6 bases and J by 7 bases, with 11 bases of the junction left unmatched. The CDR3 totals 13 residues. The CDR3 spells CSVGTGTASEAFF. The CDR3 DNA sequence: TGCAGCGTCGGAACCGGGACAGCGAGTGAAGCTTTCTTT.

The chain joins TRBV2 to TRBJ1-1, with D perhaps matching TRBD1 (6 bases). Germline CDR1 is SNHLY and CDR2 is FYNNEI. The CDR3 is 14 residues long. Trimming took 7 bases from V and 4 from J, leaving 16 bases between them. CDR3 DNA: TGTGCCAGCACAGGTCGGGGGGCGTCCACTGAAGCTTTCTTT. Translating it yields CASTGRGASTEAFF.

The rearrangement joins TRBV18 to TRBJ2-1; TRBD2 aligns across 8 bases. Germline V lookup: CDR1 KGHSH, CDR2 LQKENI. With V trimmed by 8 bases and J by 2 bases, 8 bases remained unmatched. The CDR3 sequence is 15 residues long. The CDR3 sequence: CASKPGGGAYNEQFF. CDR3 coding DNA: TGTGCCAGCAAACCGGGGGGGGGCGCCTACAATGAGCAGTTCTTC.

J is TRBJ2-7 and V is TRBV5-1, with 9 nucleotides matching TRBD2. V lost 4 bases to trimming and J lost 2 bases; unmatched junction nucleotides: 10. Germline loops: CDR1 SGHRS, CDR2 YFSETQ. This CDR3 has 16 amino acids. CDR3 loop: CASSPTAPSGAYEQYF. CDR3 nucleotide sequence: TGCGCCAGCAGCCCGACGGCCCCTAGCGGGGCCTACGAGCAGTACTTC.

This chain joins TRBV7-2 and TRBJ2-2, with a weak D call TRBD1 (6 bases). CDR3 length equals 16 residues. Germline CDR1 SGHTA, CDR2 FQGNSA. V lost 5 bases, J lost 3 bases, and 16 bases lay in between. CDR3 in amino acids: CASSTRTVGDTGELFF. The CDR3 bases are TGTGCCAGCAGCACTCGGACAGTGGGGGACACCGGGGAGCTGTTTTTT.

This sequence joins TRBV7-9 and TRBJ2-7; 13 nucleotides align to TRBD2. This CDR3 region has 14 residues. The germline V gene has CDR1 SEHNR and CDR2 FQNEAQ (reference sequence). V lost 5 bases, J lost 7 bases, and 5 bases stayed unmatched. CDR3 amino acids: CASSGGTSGNEQYF. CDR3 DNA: TGTGCCAGCAGCGGAGGGACTAGCGGGAATGAGCAGTACTTC.

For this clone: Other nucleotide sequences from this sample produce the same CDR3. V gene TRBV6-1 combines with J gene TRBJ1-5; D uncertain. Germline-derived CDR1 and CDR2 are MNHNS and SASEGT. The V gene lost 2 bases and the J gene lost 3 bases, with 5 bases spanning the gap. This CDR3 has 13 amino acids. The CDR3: CASSESSNQPQHF. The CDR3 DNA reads TGTGCCAGCAGTGAATCTTCCAATCAGCCCCAGCATTTT.

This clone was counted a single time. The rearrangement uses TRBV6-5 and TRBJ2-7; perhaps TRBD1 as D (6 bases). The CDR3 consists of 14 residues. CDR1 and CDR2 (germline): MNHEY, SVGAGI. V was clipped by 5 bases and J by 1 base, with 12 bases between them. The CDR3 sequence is CASSNLRGSYEQYF. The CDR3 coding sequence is TGTGCCAGCAGTAACCTCAGGGGATCCTACGAGCAGTACTTC.

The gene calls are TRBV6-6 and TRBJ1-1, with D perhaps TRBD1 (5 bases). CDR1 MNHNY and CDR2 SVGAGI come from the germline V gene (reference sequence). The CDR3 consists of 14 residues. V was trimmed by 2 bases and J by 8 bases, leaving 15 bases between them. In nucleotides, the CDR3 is TGTGCCAGCAGTTACACGGCGGACATGGCCGAAGCTTTCTTT. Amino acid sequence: CASSYTADMAEAFF.

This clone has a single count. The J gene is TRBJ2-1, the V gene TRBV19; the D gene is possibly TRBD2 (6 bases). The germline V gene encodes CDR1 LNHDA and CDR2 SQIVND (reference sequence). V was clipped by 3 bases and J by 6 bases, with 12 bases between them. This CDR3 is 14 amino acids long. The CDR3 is CASSIKGGLNEQFF. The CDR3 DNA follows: TGTGCCAGTAGTATTAAAGGAGGGCTCAATGAGCAGTTCTTC.

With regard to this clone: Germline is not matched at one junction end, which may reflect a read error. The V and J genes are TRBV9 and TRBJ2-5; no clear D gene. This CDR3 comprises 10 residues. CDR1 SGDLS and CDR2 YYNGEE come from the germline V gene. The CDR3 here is CASSVATENF. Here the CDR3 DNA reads TGTGCCAGCAGCGTAGCTACGGAGAACTTC.

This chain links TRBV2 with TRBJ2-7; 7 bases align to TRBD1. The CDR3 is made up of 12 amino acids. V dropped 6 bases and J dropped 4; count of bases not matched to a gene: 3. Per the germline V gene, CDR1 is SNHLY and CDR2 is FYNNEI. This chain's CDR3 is CASSGTAYEQYF. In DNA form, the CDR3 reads TGTGCCAGCAGCGGGACAGCTTACGAGCAGTACTTC.

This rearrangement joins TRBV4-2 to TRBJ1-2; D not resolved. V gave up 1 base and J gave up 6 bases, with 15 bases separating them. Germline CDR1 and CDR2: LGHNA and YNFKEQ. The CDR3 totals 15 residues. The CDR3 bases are TGTGCCAGCAGCCAAGTTGTGGGCACGGAAAATGGCTACACCTTC. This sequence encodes CASSQVVGTENGYTF.

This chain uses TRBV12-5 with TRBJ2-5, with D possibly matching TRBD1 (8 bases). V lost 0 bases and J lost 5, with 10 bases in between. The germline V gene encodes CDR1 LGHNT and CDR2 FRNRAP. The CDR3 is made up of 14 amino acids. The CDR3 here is CASGLVQGGETQYF. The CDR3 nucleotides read TGTGCTAGTGGTTTGGTACAGGGGGGGGAGACCCAGTACTTC.

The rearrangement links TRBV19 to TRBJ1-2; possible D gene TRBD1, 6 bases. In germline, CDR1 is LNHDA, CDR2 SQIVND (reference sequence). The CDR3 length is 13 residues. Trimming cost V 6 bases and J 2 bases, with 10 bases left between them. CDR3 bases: TGTGCCAGTAGCCACAGGGAGAACTATGGCTACACCTTC. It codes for CASSHRENYGYTF.

The CDR3 nucleotides are TGTGCCATCAGTAACCCAACAGACAGAAACTCCTACGAGCAGTACTTC. Protein product: CAISNPTDRNSYEQYF. The rearrangement uses TRBV10-3 and TRBJ2-7; D is possibly TRBD1 (5 bases). CDR3 length: 16 residues. The germline gives CDR1 ENHRY, CDR2 SYGVKD. V gave up 5 bases and J gave up 0 bases, with 17 bases separating them.

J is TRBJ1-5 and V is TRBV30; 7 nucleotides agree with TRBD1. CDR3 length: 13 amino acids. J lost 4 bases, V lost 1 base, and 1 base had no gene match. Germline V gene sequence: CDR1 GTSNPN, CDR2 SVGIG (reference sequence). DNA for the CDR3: TGTGCCTGGAGTGAGACAGGGAATCAGCCCCAGCATTTT. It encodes CAWSETGNQPQHF.

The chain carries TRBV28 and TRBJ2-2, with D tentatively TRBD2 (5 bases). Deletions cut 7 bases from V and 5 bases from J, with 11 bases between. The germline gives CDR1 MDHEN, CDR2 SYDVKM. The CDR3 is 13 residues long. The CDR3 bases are TGTGCCAGCATCCCAGCGGCAACCGGGGAGCTGTTTTTT. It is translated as CASIPAATGELFF.

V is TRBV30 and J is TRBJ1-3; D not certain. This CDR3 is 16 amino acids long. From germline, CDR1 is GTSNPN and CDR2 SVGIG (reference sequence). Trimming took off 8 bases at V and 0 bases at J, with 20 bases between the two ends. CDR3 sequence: CAGKITPVASGNTIYF. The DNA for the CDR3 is TGTGCCGGGAAGATTACACCGGTAGCCTCTGGAAACACCATATATTTT.

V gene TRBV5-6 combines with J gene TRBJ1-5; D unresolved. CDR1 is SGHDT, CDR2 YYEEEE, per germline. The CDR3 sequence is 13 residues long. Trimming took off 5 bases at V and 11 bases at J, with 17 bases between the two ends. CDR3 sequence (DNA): TGTGCCAGCAGTGGAGGGCGGGTGGGTGCCCAGCATTTT. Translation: CASSGGRVGAQHF.